The present TCR beta chain was sequenced within a study of blood T cell repertoires in COVID-19. In assigning cohorts, the study relied on participant-reported clinical history. With 6 bases removed from V and 1 base from J, the gap between germline ends came to 10 bases. There are 13 residues in the CDR3. CDR1 and CDR2 from the germline V gene are MDHEN and SYDVKM. Per the original data handling: Estimates of nucleated cell counts were drawn from the amplification of reference gene primers. TCRdb's table, derived via immunoSEQ multiplex PCR, lists solely in-frame clones and lacks some. V and J calls and clone size are copied from that table; D and trimming were computed from the DNA. The profile shows roughly 200,000 clones, 70% to 90% of them singletons. With regard to this clone: The sample has other DNA sequences that encode this CDR3 too.

This receptor was obtained from a woman between 40 and 50 years old with acute COVID-19. The sequenced material came from PBMCs or T cells enriched from blood (not recorded which). V and J are TRBV28 and TRBJ2-7; a possible D gene is TRBD2 (7 bases). The CDR3 DNA reads as TGTGCCAGCAGGGGAGGGGGGTCCTACGAGCAGTACTTC. Its translation is CASRGGGSYEQYF.